Sequencing of this T cell receptor beta chain was carried out in a study of blood T cell repertoires in COVID-19 (dated by TCRdb to about 2020). Context from the whole study: Samples from collaborators originated in the United States, Italy and Spain and spanned both the acute and convalescent phases of COVID-19. The material from the prospective study consisted of cDNA or gDNA derived from T cells, B-cell-depleted T cells, or PBMCs. Deeply sampled blood TCRbeta repertoires from subjects exposed to, actively infected with, or recovered from COVID-19 were included in the dataset. The repertoires were released in a freely available public database meant as a resource for research on the immune response to SARS-CoV-2. Samples came from the ongoing ImmuneRACE study (first 160 participants) plus 1,254 subjects from 6 global collaborators. Sample metadata almost always included a de-identified subject ID, COVID-19 status, age in years and sex. Where HLA class I and class II types were available, the types were taken from metadata supplied by the sample provider, not from assay-based typing.

The paper as a whole reports these results and caveats: How much clinical and demographic metadata was included differed by source and by participant, and the metadata was provided uncurated.

Regarding this clone: The antigen it recognizes is unknown. At one boundary the junction diverges from the germline segment, which might be a read error.

CDR1 and CDR2 (SGHDT, YYEEEE) derive from the germline V gene. The CDR3 goes from the cysteine to the phenylalanine over 17 residues. The entry retains the CDR3 DNA only, 51 bases that are in frame from base 1. Participants in the prospective study were enrolled through a virtual design, were aged about 18 to 100 years, and lived in approximately 24 United States geographic areas. In the prospective study, cohorts were assigned on the basis of participant-reported clinical history obtained from a screening survey and a study questionnaire. Exposed participants had been in contact, within 2 weeks of entering the study, with a person who had a PCR-confirmed or clinician-diagnosed case of COVID-19. Each participant in the prospective study had whole blood, serum and a nasopharyngeal or oropharyngeal swab collected by mobile phlebotomists. Over a roughly 2-month period, participants in the prospective study had the option of providing additional blood draws and questionnaires. Prospective study blood samples were shipped either frozen or at room temperature before DNA extraction.

TCRbeta CDR3 regions were amplified from genomic DNA by means of the immunoSEQ Assay, a bias-controlled multiplex PCR. On the study's bioinformatics: Nucleated cell counts per sample were estimated from amplification of reference gene primers within the assay. To quantify the absolute abundance of each unique TCRbeta CDR3 rearrangement, sequence reads were collapsed and filtered. For each sample, productive Simpson clonality was calculated by taking the square root of Simpson's diversity index across productive rearrangements. The clones in this table, taken by TCRdb from immuneACCESS, are in-frame only. Not every clone is retained; where verified, under half of the shortfall comes from an unresolved V gene, and the cause of the rest is unknown. That table furnishes V, J and clone size, whereas the DNA furnished D and trimming. The sample data list roughly 270,000 clones, and roughly four fifths of these were observed just once. Together, the top ten hold about 5% of the sample.

Sequenced material: PBMCs or T cells enriched from blood (not recorded which). The sequence links TRBV5-6 to TRBJ1-5; the D segment could be TRBD1, given 6 matching bases. This receptor was obtained from a man in his forties or fifties who had been exposed to COVID-19. CDR3 loop: CASSLASGHTSNQPQHF. The nucleotide sequence reads TGTGCCAGCAGTTTGGCCTCGGGACACACTAGCAATCAGCCCCAGCATTTT.